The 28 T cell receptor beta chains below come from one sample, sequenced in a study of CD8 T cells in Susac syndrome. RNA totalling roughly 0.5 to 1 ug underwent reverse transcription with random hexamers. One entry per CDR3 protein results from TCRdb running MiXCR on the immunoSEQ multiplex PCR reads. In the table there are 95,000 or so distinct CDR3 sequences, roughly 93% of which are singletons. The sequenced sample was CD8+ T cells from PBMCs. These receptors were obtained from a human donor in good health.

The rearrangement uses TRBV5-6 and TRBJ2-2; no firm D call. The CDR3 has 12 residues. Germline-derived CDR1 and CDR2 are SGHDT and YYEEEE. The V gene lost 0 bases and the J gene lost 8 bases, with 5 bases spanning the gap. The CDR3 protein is CASSLDHGELFF. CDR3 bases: TGTGCCAGCAGCTTGGATCATGGGGAGCTGTTTTTT.

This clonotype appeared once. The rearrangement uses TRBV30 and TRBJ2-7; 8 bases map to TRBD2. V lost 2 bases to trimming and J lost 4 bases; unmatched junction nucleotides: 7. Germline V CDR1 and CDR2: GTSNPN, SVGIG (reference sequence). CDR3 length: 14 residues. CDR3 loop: CAWSITSGPYEQYF. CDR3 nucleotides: TGTGCCTGGAGTATAACTAGCGGCCCGTACGAGCAGTACTTC.

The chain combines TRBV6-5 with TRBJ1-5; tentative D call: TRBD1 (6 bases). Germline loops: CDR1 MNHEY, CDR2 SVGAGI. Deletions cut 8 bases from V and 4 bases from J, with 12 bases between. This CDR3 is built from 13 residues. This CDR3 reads CASGMGANQPQHF. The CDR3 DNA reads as TGTGCCAGCGGGATGGGGGCAAATCAGCCCCAGCATTTT.

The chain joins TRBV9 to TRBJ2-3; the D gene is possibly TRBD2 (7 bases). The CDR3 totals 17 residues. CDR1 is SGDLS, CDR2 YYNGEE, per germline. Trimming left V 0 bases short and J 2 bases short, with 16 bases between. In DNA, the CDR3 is TGTGCCAGCAGCGTAGGATCTGGCGGGGGCTACACAGATACGCAGTATTTT. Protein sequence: CASSVGSGGGYTDTQYF.

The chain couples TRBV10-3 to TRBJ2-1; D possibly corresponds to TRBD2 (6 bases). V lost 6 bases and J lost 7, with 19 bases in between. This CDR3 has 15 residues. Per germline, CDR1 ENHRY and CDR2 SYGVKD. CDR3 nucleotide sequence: TGTGCCATCAGACCTCCGGGGGAAGGCCCGAATGAGCAGTTCTTC. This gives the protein CAIRPPGEGPNEQFF.

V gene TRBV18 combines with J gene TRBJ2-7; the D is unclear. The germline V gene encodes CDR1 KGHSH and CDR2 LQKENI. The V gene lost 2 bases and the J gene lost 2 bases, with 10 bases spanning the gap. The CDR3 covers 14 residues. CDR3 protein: CASSPMDVTYEQYF. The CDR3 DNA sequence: TGTGCCAGCTCACCAATGGACGTTACCTACGAGCAGTACTTC.

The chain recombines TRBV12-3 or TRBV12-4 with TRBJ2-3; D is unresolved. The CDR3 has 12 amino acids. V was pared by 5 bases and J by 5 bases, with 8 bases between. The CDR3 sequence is CASSPGEDTQYF. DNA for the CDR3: TGTGCCAGCAGTCCTGGAGAAGATACGCAGTATTTT.

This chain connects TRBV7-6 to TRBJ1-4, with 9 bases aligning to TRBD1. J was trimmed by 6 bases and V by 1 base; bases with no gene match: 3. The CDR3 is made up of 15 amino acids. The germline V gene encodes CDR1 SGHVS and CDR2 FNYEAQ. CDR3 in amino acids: CASSLGGTGYEKLFF. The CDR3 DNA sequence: TGTGCCAGCAGCTTAGGAGGGACAGGGTATGAAAAACTGTTTTTT.

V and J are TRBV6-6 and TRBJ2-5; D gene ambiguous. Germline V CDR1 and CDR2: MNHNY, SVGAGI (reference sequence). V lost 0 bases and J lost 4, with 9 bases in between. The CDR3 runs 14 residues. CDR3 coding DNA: TGTGCCAGCAGTTACTCCAGCAGTCGAGAGACCCAGTACTTC. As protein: CASSYSSSRETQYF.

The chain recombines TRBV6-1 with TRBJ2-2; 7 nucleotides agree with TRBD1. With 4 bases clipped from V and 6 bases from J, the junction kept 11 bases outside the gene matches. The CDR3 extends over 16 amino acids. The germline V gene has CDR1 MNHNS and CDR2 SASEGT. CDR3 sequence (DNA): TGTGCCAGCAGTGCGCTGGGACAGTTATACCCCGGGGAGCTGTTTTTT. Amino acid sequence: CASSALGQLYPGELFF.

CDR3 DNA: TGTGCCAGCTCTCTTCCCGGGCAGTCCCCTAACTATGGCTACACCTTC. Its translation: CASSLPGQSPNYGYTF. This chain joins TRBV18 and TRBJ1-2; D is uncertain. V was cut by 6 bases and J by 0 bases, with 17 bases left in between. The germline V gene has CDR1 KGHSH and CDR2 LQKENI. The CDR3 is 16 residues long.

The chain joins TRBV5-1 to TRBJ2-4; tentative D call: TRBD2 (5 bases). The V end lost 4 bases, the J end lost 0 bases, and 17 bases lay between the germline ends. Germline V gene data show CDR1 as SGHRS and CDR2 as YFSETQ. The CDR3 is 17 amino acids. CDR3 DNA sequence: TGCGCCAGCAGCCCGGACGGGTTCGGGATAGCCAAAAACATTCAGTACTTC. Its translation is CASSPDGFGIAKNIQYF.

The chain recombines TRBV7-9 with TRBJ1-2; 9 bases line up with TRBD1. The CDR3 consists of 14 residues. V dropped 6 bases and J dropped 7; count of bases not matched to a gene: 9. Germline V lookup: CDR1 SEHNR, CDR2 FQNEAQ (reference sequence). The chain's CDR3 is CASRFPMDRGGYTF. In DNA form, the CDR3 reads TGTGCCAGCAGATTCCCTATGGACAGGGGTGGCTACACCTTC. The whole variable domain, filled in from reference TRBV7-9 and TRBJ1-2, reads DTGVSQNPRHKITKRGQNVTFRCDPISEHNRLYWYRQTLGQGPEFLTYFQNEAQLEKSRLLSDRFSAERPKGSFSTLEIQRTEQGDSAMYLCASRFPMDRGGYTFGSGTRLTVV.

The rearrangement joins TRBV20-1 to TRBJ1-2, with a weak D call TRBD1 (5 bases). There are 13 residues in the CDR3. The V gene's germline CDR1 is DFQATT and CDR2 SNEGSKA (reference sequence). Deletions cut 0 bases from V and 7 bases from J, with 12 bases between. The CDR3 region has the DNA TGCAGTGCTAGAGATAGGGGTCTAGGTGGCTACACCTTC. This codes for CSARDRGLGGYTF.

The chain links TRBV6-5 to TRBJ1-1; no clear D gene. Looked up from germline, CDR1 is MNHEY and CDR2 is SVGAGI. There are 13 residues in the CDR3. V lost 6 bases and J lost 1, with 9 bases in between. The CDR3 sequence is CASSLNKNTEAFF. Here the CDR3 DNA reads TGTGCCAGCAGCCTCAATAAGAACACTGAAGCTTTCTTT.

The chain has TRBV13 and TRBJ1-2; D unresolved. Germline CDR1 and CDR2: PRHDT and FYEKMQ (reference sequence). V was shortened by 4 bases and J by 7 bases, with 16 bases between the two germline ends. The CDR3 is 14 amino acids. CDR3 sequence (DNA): TGTGCCAGCAGCTCTCGAGTTGTCCTCGGTGGCTACACCTTC. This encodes CASSSRVVLGGYTF.

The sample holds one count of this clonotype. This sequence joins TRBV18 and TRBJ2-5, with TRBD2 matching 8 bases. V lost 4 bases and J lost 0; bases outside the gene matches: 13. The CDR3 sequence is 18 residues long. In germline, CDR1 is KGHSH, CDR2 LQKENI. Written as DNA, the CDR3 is TGTGCCAGCTCACTCATCCTAACTAGCGGACCGTACCAAGAGACCCAGTACTTC. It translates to CASSLILTSGPYQETQYF.

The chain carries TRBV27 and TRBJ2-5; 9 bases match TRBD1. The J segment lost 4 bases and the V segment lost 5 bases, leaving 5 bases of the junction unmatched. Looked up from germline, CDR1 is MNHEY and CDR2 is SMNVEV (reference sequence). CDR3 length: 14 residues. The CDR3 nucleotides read TGTGCCAGCAGTCACAGGGGGCTCGGAGAGACCCAGTACTTC. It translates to CASSHRGLGETQYF.

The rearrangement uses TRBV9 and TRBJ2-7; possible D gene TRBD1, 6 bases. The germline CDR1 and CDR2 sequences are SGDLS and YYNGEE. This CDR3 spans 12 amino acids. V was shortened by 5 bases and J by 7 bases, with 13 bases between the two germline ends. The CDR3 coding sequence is TGTGCCAGCAGTGCGAACAGGGAAGAGCAGTACTTC. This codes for CASSANREEQYF.

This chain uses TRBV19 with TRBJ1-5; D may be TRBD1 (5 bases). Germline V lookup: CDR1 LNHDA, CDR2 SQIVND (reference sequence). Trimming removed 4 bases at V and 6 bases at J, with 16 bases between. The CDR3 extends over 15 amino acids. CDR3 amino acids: CASSTTWGDRQPQHF. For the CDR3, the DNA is TGTGCCAGTAGTACAACTTGGGGGGATCGTCAGCCCCAGCATTTT.

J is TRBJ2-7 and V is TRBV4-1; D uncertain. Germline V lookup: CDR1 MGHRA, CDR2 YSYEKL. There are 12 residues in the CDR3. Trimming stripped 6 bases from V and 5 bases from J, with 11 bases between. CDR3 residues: CASSPGWDEQYF. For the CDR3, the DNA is TGCGCCAGCAGTCCCGGATGGGACGAGCAGTACTTC.

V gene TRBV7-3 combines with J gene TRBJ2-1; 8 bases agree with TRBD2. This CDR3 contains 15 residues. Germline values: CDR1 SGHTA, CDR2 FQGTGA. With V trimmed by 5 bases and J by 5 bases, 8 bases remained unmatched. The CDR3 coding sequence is TGTGCCAGCAGCCCCACGGGACTAGTTAACAATGAGCAGTTCTTC. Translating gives CASSPTGLVNNEQFF.

The CDR3 here is CSVGRDSEAFF. CDR3 bases: TGCAGCGTTGGTAGGGACAGTGAAGCTTTCTTT. The rearrangement joins TRBV29-1 to TRBJ1-1, with 7 bases lining up with TRBD1. V lost 4 bases and J lost 7; bases outside the gene matches: 3. Germline V gene data show CDR1 as SQVTM and CDR2 as ANQGSEA. This CDR3 is built from 11 residues.

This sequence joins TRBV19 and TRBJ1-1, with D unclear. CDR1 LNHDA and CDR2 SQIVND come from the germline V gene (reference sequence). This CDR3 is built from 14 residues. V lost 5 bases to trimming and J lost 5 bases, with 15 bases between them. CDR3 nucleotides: TGTGCCAGTAGTCTCGGCCTAGGGAGTACTGAAGCTTTCTTT. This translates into CASSLGLGSTEAFF.

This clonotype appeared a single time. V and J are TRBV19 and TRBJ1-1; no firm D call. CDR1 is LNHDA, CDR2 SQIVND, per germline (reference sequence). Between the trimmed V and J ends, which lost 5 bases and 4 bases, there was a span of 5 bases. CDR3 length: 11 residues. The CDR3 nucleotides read TGTGCCAGTAGTGTAACCACTGAAGCTTTCTTT. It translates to CASSVTTEAFF. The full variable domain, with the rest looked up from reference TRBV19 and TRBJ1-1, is DGGITQSPKYLFRKEGQNVTLSCEQNLNHDAMYWYRQDPGQGLRLIYYSQIVNDFQKGDIAEGYSVSREKKESFPLTVTSAQKNPTAFYLCASSVTTEAFFGQGTRLTVV.

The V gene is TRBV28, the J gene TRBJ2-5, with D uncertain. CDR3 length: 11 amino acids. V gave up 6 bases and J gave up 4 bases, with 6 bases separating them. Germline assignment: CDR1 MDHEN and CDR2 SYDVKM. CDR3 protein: CASRTVETQYF. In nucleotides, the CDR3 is TGTGCCAGCAGGACGGTAGAGACCCAGTACTTC.

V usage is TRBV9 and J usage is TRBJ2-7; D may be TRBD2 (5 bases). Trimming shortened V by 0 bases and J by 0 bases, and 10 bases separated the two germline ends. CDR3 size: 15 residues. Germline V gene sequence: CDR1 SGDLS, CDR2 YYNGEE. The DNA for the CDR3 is TGTGCCAGCAGCGTAGGGAGCGGCAGCTCCTACGAGCAGTACTTC. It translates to CASSVGSGSSYEQYF.

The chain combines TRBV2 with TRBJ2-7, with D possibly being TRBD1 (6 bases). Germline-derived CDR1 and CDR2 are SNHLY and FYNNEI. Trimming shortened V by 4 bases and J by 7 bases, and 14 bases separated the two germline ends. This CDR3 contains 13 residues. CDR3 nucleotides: TGTGCCAGCAGTGTTTGGGGGCTTGGTGAGCAGTACTTC. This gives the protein CASSVWGLGEQYF.